The text below deals with one T cell receptor beta chain. The protocol was immunoSEQ multiplex PCR, while the TCRdb copy is restricted to in-frame clones and leaves out a portion. The table includes over 200,000 clones, less than 90% detected once. This entry belongs to a study of blood T cell repertoires in COVID-19. Study as a whole: For recovered donors of Cohort 3, there were two negative PCRs, clearance, or symptom resolution. T cells, B-cell-depleted T cells, or PBMCs provided the cDNA or gDNA that served as material.

Participants spanned ages about 18 to 90 years and resided in 20 to 30 US areas. CDR1 SGHTA and CDR2 FQGNSA come from the germline V gene. This CDR3 comprises 14 residues. The V and J ends lost 6 bases and 6 bases respectively, with 14 bases between them. The source material was PBMCs or T cells enriched from blood (not recorded which). The sequence was obtained from a woman aged 45-65 years in a cohort exposed to, infected with or recovered from COVID-19 (not recorded which). The rearrangement links TRBV7-2 to TRBJ1-4; D is ambiguous. The CDR3 DNA follows: TGTGCCAGCAGACCCCCGGGTTGGGATGAAAAACTGTTTTTT. Its translation is CASRPPGWDEKLFF. Full variable domain (rest looked up from reference TRBV7-2 and TRBJ1-4): GAGVSQSPSNKVTEKGKDVELRCDPISGHTALYWYRQSLGQGLEFLIYFQGNSAPDKSGLPSDRFSAERTGGSVSTLTIQRTQQEDSAVYLCASRPPGWDEKLFFGSGTQLSVL.